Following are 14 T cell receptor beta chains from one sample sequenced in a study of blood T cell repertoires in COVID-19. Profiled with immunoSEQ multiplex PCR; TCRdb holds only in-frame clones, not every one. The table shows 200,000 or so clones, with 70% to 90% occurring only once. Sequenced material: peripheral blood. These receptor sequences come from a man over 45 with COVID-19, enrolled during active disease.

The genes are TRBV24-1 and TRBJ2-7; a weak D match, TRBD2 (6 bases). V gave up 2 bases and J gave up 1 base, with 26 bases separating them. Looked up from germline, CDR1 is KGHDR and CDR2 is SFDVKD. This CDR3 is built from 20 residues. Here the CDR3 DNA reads TGTGCCACCAGTGATTCTGGACGGGGTGGGGGTAGCGGCAGATCCTACGAGCAGTACTTC. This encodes CATSDSGRGGGSGRSYEQYF.

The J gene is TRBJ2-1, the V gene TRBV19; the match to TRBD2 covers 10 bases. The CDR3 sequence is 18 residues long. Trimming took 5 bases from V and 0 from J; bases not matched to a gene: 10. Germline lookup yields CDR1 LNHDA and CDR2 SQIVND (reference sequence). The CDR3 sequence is CASSPRTSGLSSYNEQFF. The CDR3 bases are TGTGCCAGTAGTCCCAGGACTAGCGGCCTTAGCTCCTACAATGAGCAGTTCTTC.

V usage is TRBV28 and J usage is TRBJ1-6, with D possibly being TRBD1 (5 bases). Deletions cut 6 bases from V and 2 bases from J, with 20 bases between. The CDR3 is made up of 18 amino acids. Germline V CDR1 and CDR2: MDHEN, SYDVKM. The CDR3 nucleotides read TGTGCCAGCAGACAAATTCTTCTAACAGGTCCCTATAATTCACCCCTCCACTTT. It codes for CASRQILLTGPYNSPLHF.

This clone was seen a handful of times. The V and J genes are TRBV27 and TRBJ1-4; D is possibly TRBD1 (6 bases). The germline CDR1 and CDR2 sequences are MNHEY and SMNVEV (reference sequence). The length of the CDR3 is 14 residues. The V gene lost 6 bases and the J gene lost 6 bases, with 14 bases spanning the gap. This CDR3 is CASSRTQGYEKLFF. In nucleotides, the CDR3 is TGTGCCAGCAGCCGGACACAGGGATATGAAAAACTGTTTTTT.

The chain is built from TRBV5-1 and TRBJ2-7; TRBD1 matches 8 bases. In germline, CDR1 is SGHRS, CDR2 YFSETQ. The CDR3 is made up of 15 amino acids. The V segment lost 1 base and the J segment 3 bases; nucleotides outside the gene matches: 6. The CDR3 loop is CASSLIGQGFYEQYF. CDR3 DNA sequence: TGCGCCAGCAGCTTGATAGGACAGGGTTTCTACGAGCAGTACTTC.

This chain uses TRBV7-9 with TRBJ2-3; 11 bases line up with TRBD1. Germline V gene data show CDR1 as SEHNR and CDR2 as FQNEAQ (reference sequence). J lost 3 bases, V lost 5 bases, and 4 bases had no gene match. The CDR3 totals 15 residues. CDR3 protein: CASSKGTGGTDTQYF. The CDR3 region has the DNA TGTGCCAGCAGCAAAGGGACAGGGGGTACAGATACGCAGTATTTT. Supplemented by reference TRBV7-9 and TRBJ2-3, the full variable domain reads DTGVSQNPRHKITKRGQNVTFRCDPISEHNRLYWYRQTLGQGPEFLTYFQNEAQLEKSRLLSDRFSAERPKGSFSTLEIQRTEQGDSAMYLCASSKGTGGTDTQYFGPGTRLTVL.

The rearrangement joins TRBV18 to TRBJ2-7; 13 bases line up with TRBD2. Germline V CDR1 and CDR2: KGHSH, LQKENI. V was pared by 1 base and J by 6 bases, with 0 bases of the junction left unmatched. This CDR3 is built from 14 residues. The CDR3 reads CASSPRTSGSEQYF. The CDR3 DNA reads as TGTGCCAGCTCACCACGGACTAGCGGGAGCGAGCAGTACTTC. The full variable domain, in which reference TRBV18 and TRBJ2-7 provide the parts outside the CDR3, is NAGVMQNPRHLVRRRGQEARLRCSPMKGHSHVYWYRQLPEEGLKFMVYLQKENIIDESGMPKERFSAEFPKEGPSILRIQQVVRGDSAAYFCASSPRTSGSEQYFGPGTRLTVT.

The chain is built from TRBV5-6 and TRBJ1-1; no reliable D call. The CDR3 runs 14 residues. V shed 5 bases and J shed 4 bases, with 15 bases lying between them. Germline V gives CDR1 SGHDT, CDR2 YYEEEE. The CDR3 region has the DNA TGTGCCAGCAGAGCCGAGGTTAGGAGCACTGAAGCTTTCTTT. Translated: CASRAEVRSTEAFF.

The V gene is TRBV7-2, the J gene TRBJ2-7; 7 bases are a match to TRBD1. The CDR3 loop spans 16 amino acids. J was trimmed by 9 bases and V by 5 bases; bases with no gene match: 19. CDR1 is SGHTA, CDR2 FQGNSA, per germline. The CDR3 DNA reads TGTGCCAGCAGCCCCTATTGGGGGACAGTAGCTTCCGCGCAGTACTTC. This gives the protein CASSPYWGTVASAQYF.

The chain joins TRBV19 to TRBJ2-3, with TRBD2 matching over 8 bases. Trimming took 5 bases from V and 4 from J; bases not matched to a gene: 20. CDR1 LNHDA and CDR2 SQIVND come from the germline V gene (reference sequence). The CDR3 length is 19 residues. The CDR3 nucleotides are TGTGCCAGTAGTCCAACGTCCCTCGTCGGGGGGGCCCGGGCAGATACGCAGTATTTT. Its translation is CASSPTSLVGGARADTQYF.

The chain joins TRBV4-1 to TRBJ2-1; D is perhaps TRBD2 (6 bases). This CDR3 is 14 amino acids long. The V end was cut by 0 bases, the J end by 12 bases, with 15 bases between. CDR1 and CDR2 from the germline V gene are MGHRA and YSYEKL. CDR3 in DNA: TGCGCCAGCAGCCAAGAGGTAGTGGGGGGACGGCAGTTCTTC. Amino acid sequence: CASSQEVVGGRQFF.

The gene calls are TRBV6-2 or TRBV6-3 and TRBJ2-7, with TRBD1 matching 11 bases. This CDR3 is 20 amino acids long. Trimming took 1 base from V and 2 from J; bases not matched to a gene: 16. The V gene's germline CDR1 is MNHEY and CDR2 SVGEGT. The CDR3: CASSYFPRGQGGKRTYEQYF. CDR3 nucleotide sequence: TGTGCCAGCAGTTACTTTCCTCGGGGACAGGGGGGAAAGAGGACCTACGAGCAGTACTTC.

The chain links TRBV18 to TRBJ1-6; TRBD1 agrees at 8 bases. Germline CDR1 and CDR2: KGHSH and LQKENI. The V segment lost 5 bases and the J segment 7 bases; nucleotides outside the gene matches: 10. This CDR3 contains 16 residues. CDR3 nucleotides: TGTGCCAGCTCAGCTCTACAGGGGGTTGAAAATTCACCCCTCCACTTT. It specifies CASSALQGVENSPLHF. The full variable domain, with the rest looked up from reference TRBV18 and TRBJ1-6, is NAGVMQNPRHLVRRRGQEARLRCSPMKGHSHVYWYRQLPEEGLKFMVYLQKENIIDESGMPKERFSAEFPKEGPSILRIQQVVRGDSAAYFCASSALQGVENSPLHFGNGTRLTVT.

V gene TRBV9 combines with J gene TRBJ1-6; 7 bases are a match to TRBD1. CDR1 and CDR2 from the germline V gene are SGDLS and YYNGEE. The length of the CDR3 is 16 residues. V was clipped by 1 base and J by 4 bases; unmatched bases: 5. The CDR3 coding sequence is TGTGCCAGCAGCGTACAGGGACAGTCTTATAATTCACCCCTCCACTTT. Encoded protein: CASSVQGQSYNSPLHF.